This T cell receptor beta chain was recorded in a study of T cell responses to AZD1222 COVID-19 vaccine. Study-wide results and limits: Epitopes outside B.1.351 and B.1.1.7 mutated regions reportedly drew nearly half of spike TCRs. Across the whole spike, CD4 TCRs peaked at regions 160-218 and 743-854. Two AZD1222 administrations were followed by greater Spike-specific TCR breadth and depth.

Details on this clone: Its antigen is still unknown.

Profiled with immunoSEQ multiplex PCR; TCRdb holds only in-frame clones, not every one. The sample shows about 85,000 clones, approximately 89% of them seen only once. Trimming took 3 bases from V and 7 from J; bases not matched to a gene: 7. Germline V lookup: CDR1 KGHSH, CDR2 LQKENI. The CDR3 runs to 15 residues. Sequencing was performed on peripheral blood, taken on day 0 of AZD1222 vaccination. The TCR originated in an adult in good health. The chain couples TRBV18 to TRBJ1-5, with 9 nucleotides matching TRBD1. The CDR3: CASSPGQGEGQPQHF. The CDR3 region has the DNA TGTGCCAGCTCACCGGGACAGGGAGAGGGACAGCCCCAGCATTTT.